This passage covers 21 T cell receptor beta chains from one sample sequenced in a study of T-cell reconstitution after alpha-beta-depleted transplantation in children. A TCRbeta library incorporating unique molecular identifiers was prepared. MiXCR, run by TCRdb on the PCR reads, gives a single entry per CDR3 protein. The table records 700,000 or so distinct CDR3 sequences, under 15% of them present only once. Sequenced material: PBMCs, taken before TCRalphabeta/CD19-depleted stem cell transplant. Receptors were obtained from a girl under 10 years old with congenital amegakaryocytic thrombocytopenia, due to receive a stem cell transplant.

V gene TRBV4-1 combines with J gene TRBJ2-4, with TRBD1 matching over 7 bases. Looked up from germline, CDR1 is MGHRA and CDR2 is YSYEKL. V shed 1 base and J 0 bases; nucleotides not matched to a gene: 12. The CDR3 covers 19 residues. The CDR3 sequence is CASSQARGGQLQAKNIQYF. CDR3 in DNA: TGCGCCAGCAGCCAAGCCCGTGGGGGACAGCTACAAGCCAAAAACATTCAGTACTTC.

This clonotype was found many times. At one of its ends the junction is not consistent with the germline gene, which may arise from a read error. The chain employs TRBV12-3 or TRBV12-4 and TRBJ1-1; no reliable D call. This CDR3 is 10 amino acids long. The CDR3: CATQASHDGF. In nucleotides, the CDR3 is TGTGCCACCCAGGCGAGTCACGACGGGTTT.

This clonotype appeared many times. The chain joins TRBV20-1 to TRBJ1-6, with unresolved D. The V end lost 5 bases, the J end lost 2 bases, and 7 bases lay between the germline ends. CDR3 length: 13 residues. The V gene's germline CDR1 is DFQATT and CDR2 SNEGSKA (reference sequence). The DNA of the CDR3 is TGCAGTGCTGGGAGCGCCTATAATTCACCCCTCCACTTT. It translates to CSAGSAYNSPLHF.

This clonotype has ten or more counts. In DNA form, the CDR3 reads TGTGCCAGCAGTTCCCGGGGTAGCGGGAGGGCCCGCAATGAGCAGTTCTTC. It encodes CASSSRGSGRARNEQFF. The chain combines TRBV12-3 or TRBV12-4 with TRBJ2-1, with 11 bases lining up with TRBD2. With V trimmed by 4 bases and J by 6 bases, 11 bases remained unmatched. This CDR3 region has 17 residues.

This clonotype was seen ten or more times. The chain recombines TRBV5-1 with TRBJ2-1; D is unresolved. CDR3 length: 10 amino acids. Per germline, CDR1 SGHRS and CDR2 YFSETQ. V dropped 6 bases and J dropped 9 bases, with 7 bases sitting between them. CDR3 region: CASNGPEQFF. The CDR3 DNA reads TGCGCCAGCAACGGGCCTGAGCAGTTCTTC.

At least ten counts were recorded for this clonotype. J is TRBJ2-1 and V is TRBV5-5; D gene unclear. The CDR3 extends over 13 amino acids. CDR1 is SGHKS, CDR2 YYEKEE, per germline (reference sequence). Trimming cost V 0 bases and J 12 bases, with 13 bases left between them. This CDR3 reads CASSLEGPLGQFF. CDR3 bases: TGTGCCAGCAGCTTGGAGGGTCCTTTAGGGCAGTTCTTC.

The chain is built from TRBV5-1 and TRBJ2-3; the match to TRBD2 covers 8 bases. The CDR3 contains 15 residues. The V segment lost 0 bases and the J segment 13 bases; nucleotides outside the gene matches: 13. In germline, CDR1 is SGHRS, CDR2 YFSETQ. CDR3 bases: TGCGCCAGCAGCTTGGTGGGACTAGACCCAAATGCAGAGTATTTT. Translation: CASSLVGLDPNAEYF.

This clonotype was observed a handful of times. This chain uses TRBV7-2 with TRBJ2-7; D possibly corresponds to TRBD2 (6 bases). The CDR3 has 14 residues. The V and J ends lost 4 bases and 1 base respectively, with 11 bases between them. Germline CDR1 reads SGHTA; CDR2 reads FQGNSA. CDR3 nucleotides: TGTGCCAGCAGCTCGTTTGCGGGATCCTACGAGCAGTACTTC. Its translation: CASSSFAGSYEQYF.

This clonotype was seen at least ten times. This sequence joins TRBV27 and TRBJ2-7, with D perhaps TRBD1 (6 bases). CDR3 length: 14 amino acids. V lost 3 bases, J lost 7 bases, and 16 bases lay in between. Per the germline V gene, CDR1 is MNHEY and CDR2 is SMNVEV (reference sequence). The CDR3 nucleotides read TGTGCCAGCAGTTTTTTTACAGGGCAAGGGGAGCAGTACTTC. Protein product: CASSFFTGQGEQYF.

This clonotype was seen a handful of times. The chain uses TRBV7-2 and TRBJ1-1; a possible D gene is TRBD1 (5 bases). The CDR3 runs to 13 residues. Germline CDR1 is SGHTA and CDR2 is FQGNSA. Trimming cost V 1 base and J 7 bases, with 10 bases left between them. CDR3 DNA sequence: TGTGCCAGCAGCTTAGGTGTAAGGGGTGAAGCTTTCTTT. Translating gives CASSLGVRGEAFF. Variable domain in full (rest from reference TRBV7-2 and TRBJ1-1): GAGVSQSPSNKVTEKGKDVELRCDPISGHTALYWYRQSLGQGLEFLIYFQGNSAPDKSGLPSDRFSAERTGGSVSTLTIQRTQQEDSAVYLCASSLGVRGEAFFGQGTRLTVV.

This clonotype was observed a handful of times. A junction boundary mismatches the germline segment, possibly from a read error. The chain joins TRBV7-9 to TRBJ2-1; 10 bases map to TRBD2. CDR3 length: 16 residues. Germline CDR1 SEHNR, CDR2 FQNEAQ (reference sequence). CDR3 residues: CASSSYLAGDLNGQFF. The CDR3 coding sequence is TGTGCCAGCAGCTCCTACCTAGCGGGAGACCTGAATGGGCAGTTCTTC.

This clonotype was counted ten times or more. The V call is TRBV20-1, the J call TRBJ2-1; D is ambiguous. The CDR3 runs to 17 residues. Germline CDR1 reads DFQATT; CDR2 reads SNEGSKA (reference sequence). Between the trimmed V and J ends, which lost 0 bases and 0 bases, there was a span of 15 bases. The CDR3 coding sequence is TGCAGTGCTAGAGATGTCGGTAGTCAGAGCTCCTACAATGAGCAGTTCTTC. Residues: CSARDVGSQSSYNEQFF.

The CDR3, as DNA: TGTGCCATCAGGGACAGGGGGCGCGGGTACGAGCAGTACTTC. This translates into CAIRDRGRGYEQYF. The chain recombines TRBV10-3 with TRBJ2-7; TRBD1 aligns across 11 bases. J lost 4 bases, V lost 6 bases, and 5 bases had no gene match. The germline V gene encodes CDR1 ENHRY and CDR2 SYGVKD. The CDR3 loop spans 14 amino acids.

This clonotype was seen at least ten times. The chain uses TRBV14 and TRBJ2-1; TRBD2 is a possible D gene (5 bases). Germline CDR1 reads SGHDN; CDR2 reads FVKESK. The V end was cut by 5 bases, the J end by 0 bases, with 17 bases between. CDR3 length equals 17 residues. The CDR3 reads CASSYLGLTSSYNEQFF. The CDR3, as DNA: TGTGCCAGCAGCTACCTTGGACTGACAAGCTCCTACAATGAGCAGTTCTTC.

This clonotype was recorded at least ten times. The chain is built from TRBV20-1 and TRBJ2-3, with 7 bases fitting TRBD2. The CDR3 contains 14 residues. The junction had 10 bases not matched to a gene; V was cut back by 6 bases and J by 4 bases. Looked up from germline, CDR1 is DFQATT and CDR2 is SNEGSKA (reference sequence). The CDR3: CSAVRAGEADTQYF. The CDR3 DNA reads TGCAGTGCCGTTAGGGCGGGAGAGGCAGATACGCAGTATTTT.

This clonotype was detected only a few times. The V and J genes are TRBV5-1 and TRBJ2-7; the D gene is possibly TRBD2 (6 bases). V was shortened by 4 bases and J by 1 base, with 15 bases between the two germline ends. This CDR3 is built from 15 residues. Germline assignment: CDR1 SGHRS and CDR2 YFSETQ. The CDR3 nucleotides are TGCGCCAGCAGCCGGGTCGTGGGGGGTTCCTACGAGCAGTACTTC. Its translation: CASSRVVGGSYEQYF.

This clonotype came up many times. This chain links TRBV10-3 with TRBJ2-1, with 11 bases lining up with TRBD2. Trimming at V came to 2 bases and at J to 4 bases, leaving 1 base not matched to a gene. Germline loops: CDR1 ENHRY, CDR2 SYGVKD. CDR3 size: 15 residues. In DNA form, the CDR3 reads TGTGCCATCAGTGAGGGGACTAGCGGTTACAATGAGCAGTTCTTC. Its protein product is CAISEGTSGYNEQFF.

About this clonotype itself: This may be a read error: a much more frequent sequence differs by one nucleotide. The gene calls are TRBV9 and TRBJ1-4; TRBD1 might be the D (5 bases). The CDR3 contains 15 residues. Germline lookup yields CDR1 SGDLS and CDR2 YYNGEE. The CDR3 coding sequence is TGTTCCAGCAGCGTAATGGGGGTGGCTAATGAAAAACTGTTTTTT. Its translation: CSSSVMGVANEKLFF.

In its sample, this clonotype was seen a few times. The genes are TRBV29-1 and TRBJ1-2; 9 positions agree with TRBD1. The V segment lost 1 base and the J segment 4 bases; nucleotides outside the gene matches: 10. Germline CDR1 reads SQVTM; CDR2 reads ANQGSEA. The CDR3 is 16 residues long. The CDR3 DNA sequence: TGCAGCGTTGAAGGCCACCGGGACAGGGTCCCCTATGGCTACACCTTC. Translation gives CSVEGHRDRVPYGYTF.

This clonotype has at least ten counts. V gene TRBV29-1 combines with J gene TRBJ1-1; D possibly corresponds to TRBD1 (5 bases). V was cut by 4 bases and J by 4 bases, with 13 bases left in between. Germline CDR1 reads SQVTM; CDR2 reads ANQGSEA. This CDR3 comprises 13 residues. CDR3 region: CSVVGVSGTEAFF. The CDR3 bases are TGCAGCGTTGTGGGGGTGTCGGGCACTGAAGCTTTCTTT.

This clonotype was counted a few times. The chain combines TRBV7-9 with TRBJ2-1; TRBD2 matches at 7 bases. This CDR3 is built from 13 residues. Looked up from germline, CDR1 is SEHNR and CDR2 is FQNEAQ (reference sequence). The V and J ends lost 7 bases and 8 bases, in that order; junction bases with no gene match: 8. This chain's CDR3 is CASIRTSFDEQFF. The CDR3 region has the DNA TGTGCCAGCATCCGGACTAGTTTCGATGAGCAGTTCTTC.